A single sample gave rise to the 3 T cell receptor beta chains below, sequenced in a study of post-analysis software for immune sequencing data. Notes on the study in general: TRBV5-6, TRBV5-1 and TRBV20-1 belonged to a set of roughly 5 TRBV segments that were more frequent in patients than controls.

Built from TCR beta cDNA, the libraries had unique molecular identifiers in them. TCRdb called the PCR reads again in MiXCR, with one record for every CDR3 protein. This table has roughly 870,000 distinct CDR3 sequences, about 57% appearing once. No cognate antigen is known for these TCRs. The material sequenced was blood. Every receptor here comes from a girl between 10 and 17 years old with multiple sclerosis.

V usage is TRBV20-1 and J usage is TRBJ1-2, with 10 nucleotides matching TRBD1. V shed 6 bases, J shed 0 bases, and the junction held 13 bases outside the gene matches. Germline V gene lookup returns CDR1 DFQATT and CDR2 SNEGSKA (reference sequence). The CDR3 consists of 17 residues. Here the CDR3 reads CSALQTKGQGANYGYTF. In DNA, the CDR3 is TGCAGTGCCCTCCAGACCAAAGGACAGGGGGCTAACTATGGCTACACCTTC.

The chain carries TRBV29-1 and TRBJ1-1; perhaps TRBD1 as D (5 bases). The germline V and J ends were trimmed by 4 bases and 6 bases, with 15 bases remaining between them. The CDR3 has 13 amino acids. Looked up from germline, CDR1 is SQVTM and CDR2 is ANQGSEA. Here the CDR3 reads CSVAGPVRAEAFF. DNA for the CDR3: TGCAGCGTTGCGGGGCCAGTAAGGGCTGAAGCTTTCTTT. Based on the CDR3 plus reference TRBV29-1 and TRBJ1-1, the full variable domain is SAVISQKPSRDICQRGTSLTIQCQVDSQVTMMFWYRQQPGQSLTLIATANQGSEATYESGFVIDKFPISRPNLTFSTLTVSNMSPEDSSIYLCSVAGPVRAEAFFGQGTRLTVV.

This clonotype has more than one count but fewer than ten. This chain connects TRBV7-2 to TRBJ2-7; unclear D gene. V was clipped by 1 base and J by 2 bases, with 9 bases between them. Germline V gives CDR1 SGHTA, CDR2 FQGNSA. The CDR3 runs 14 residues. The DNA of the CDR3 is TGTGCCAGCAGCTTAGATTTGGGAACCTACGAGCAGTACTTC. It specifies CASSLDLGTYEQYF.